This T cell receptor (beta chain) was captured in a study of blood T cell repertoires in COVID-19. The CDR3 runs to 13 residues. V was clipped by 6 bases and J by 0 bases, with 9 bases between them. Germline assignment: CDR1 SGHTA and CDR2 FQGNSA. The data were produced by immunoSEQ multiplex PCR, yet TCRdb's version contains in-frame clones alone and is incomplete. The sample comprises 72,000 or so clones, around nine tenths of which are singletons, and less than 15% rests with the top ten. The rearrangement joins TRBV7-2 to TRBJ2-7; D unresolved. This TCR was recovered from a woman aged 55-70 years with acute or convalescent COVID-19. The sequenced sample was peripheral blood. CDR3 DNA: TGTGCCAGCAGTCTTACCTACTCCTACGAGCAGTACTTC. This gives the protein CASSLTYSYEQYF.